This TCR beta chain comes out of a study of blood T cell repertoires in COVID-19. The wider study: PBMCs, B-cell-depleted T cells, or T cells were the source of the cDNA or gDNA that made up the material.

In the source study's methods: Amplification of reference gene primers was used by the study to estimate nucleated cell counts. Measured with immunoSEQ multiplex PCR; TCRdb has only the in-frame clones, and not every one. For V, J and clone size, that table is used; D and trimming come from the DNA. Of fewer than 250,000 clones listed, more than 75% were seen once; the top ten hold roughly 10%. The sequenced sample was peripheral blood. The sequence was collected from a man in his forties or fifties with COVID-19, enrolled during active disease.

The CDR3 bases are TGTGCCAGCACGGGCGGAGGGGGGGGGACCCTCCACTTT. Its protein is CASTGGGGGTLHF. V gene TRBV6-6 combines with J gene TRBJ1-6; D possibly corresponds to TRBD1 (6 bases). Germline V CDR1 and CDR2: MNHNY, SVGAGI (reference sequence). With 7 bases removed from V and 14 bases from J, the gap between germline ends came to 18 bases. CDR3 size: 13 residues.